A single T cell receptor (beta chain) is shown here with its context. The data originate from a study of blood T cell repertoires in COVID-19. TCRdb's table, derived via immunoSEQ multiplex PCR, lists solely in-frame clones and lacks some. The table includes about 120,000 clones, over 75% detected once. Sequencing used peripheral blood. The receptor was derived from a man aged 45-60 years with acute or convalescent COVID-19.

CDR3 protein: CASSEGLTAQHF. The CDR3 nucleotides are TGTGCCAGCAGTGAAGGACTGACCGCTCAGCATTTT. The chain combines TRBV2 with TRBJ1-5; D unresolved. V was shortened by 1 base and J by 13 bases, with 11 bases between the two germline ends. CDR1 is SNHLY and CDR2 is FYNNEI in the germline V gene. The CDR3 is 12 amino acids.